This T cell receptor beta chain was observed in a study of T cell changes during pregnancy in multiple sclerosis. TCRdb's copy holds only in-frame clones and misses some; the assay was immunoSEQ multiplex PCR. The sample lists around 47,000 clones, 90% to 97% seen once, with 0.89% in the top ten. Specimen: peripheral blood, collected in the second trimester of pregnancy. The source is a female donor with multiple sclerosis, enrolled in a pregnancy study.

This chain's CDR3 is CASSPRGGRRNSPLHF. CDR3 nucleotide sequence: TGTGCCAGCAGCCCCCGGGGAGGGCGGCGGAATTCACCCCTCCACTTT. The chain is built from TRBV5-4 and TRBJ1-6; D is undetermined. The CDR3 has 16 residues. Trimming cost V 4 bases and J 7 bases, with 18 bases left between them. Germline-derived CDR1 and CDR2 are SGHNT and YYREEE (reference sequence).